This TCR beta chain was documented in a study of cytotoxic CD8 clonotypes in ibrutinib-treated CLL. Method: immunoSEQ multiplex PCR; TCRdb's copy keeps in-frame clones and lacks some. The sample lists about 140,000 clones, approximately 80% occurring once. Per germline, CDR1 MGHRA and CDR2 YSYEKL. Trimming removed 4 bases from V and 5 bases from J, with 20 bases in between. There are 16 residues in the CDR3. Findings and caveats of the study: Under therapy, public clonotypes either contracted or stayed stable, and they were uncommon.

This clone was detected only once. The antigen remains unidentified. This TCR came from a human donor with chronic lymphocytic leukemia. The material was PBMCs, obtained after 36 months of ibrutinib treatment. The chain joins TRBV4-1 to TRBJ2-5; the D gene is possibly TRBD2 (6 bases). The DNA for the CDR3 is TGCGCCAGCAGCCTCCGAACCGGGACTTCTTATGAGACCCAGTACTTC. This codes for CASSLRTGTSYETQYF.